Below are 14 T cell receptor beta chains sequenced from a single sample in a study of CD8 T cells in Susac syndrome. With random hexamers, 0.5 to 1 ug RNA was reverse transcribed. Via MiXCR, TCRdb re-called the immunoSEQ multiplex PCR reads, giving one row per CDR3 protein. The sample consists of about 200,000 distinct CDR3 sequences, 90% to 95% of them appearing once. Input material: CD4+ T cells from PBMCs. Receptors were obtained from a human donor with multiple sclerosis.

The chain is built from TRBV27 and TRBJ2-2, with TRBD2 matching 11 bases. This CDR3 contains 15 residues. Germline V gene sequence: CDR1 MNHEY, CDR2 SMNVEV (reference sequence). The junction had 5 bases not matched to a gene; V was cut back by 5 bases and J by 6 bases. CDR3 protein: CASSVLAGGSGELFF. CDR3 coding DNA: TGTGCCAGCAGTGTCCTAGCGGGAGGCTCCGGGGAGCTGTTTTTT.

This chain joins TRBV23-1 and TRBJ2-2; the match to TRBD2 covers 11 bases. TRBV23-1 counts as an open reading frame of uncertain function. The CDR3 sequence is 16 residues long. With V trimmed by 6 bases and J by 6 bases, 9 bases remained unmatched. This chain's CDR3 is CASSQTSGRVPGELFF. The CDR3 region has the DNA TGCGCCAGCAGCCAAACTAGCGGGAGAGTCCCCGGGGAGCTGTTTTTT.

The chain recombines TRBV7-8 with TRBJ2-7; 8 nucleotides agree with TRBD2. The germline gives CDR1 SGHVS, CDR2 FQNEAQ. Trimming at V came to 3 bases and at J to 7 bases, leaving 8 bases not matched to a gene. The length of the CDR3 is 14 residues. The DNA for the CDR3 is TGTGCCAGCAGCTTTCGACTAGCGCTAGGAGAGCAGTACTTC. This translates into CASSFRLALGEQYF.

The chain has TRBV20-1 and TRBJ2-7; unclear D gene. The CDR3 length is 14 residues. V was clipped by 3 bases and J by 3 bases, with 15 bases between them. The germline gives CDR1 DFQATT, CDR2 SNEGSKA (reference sequence). CDR3 nucleotide sequence: TGCAGTGCTAGTCGCCACAGTTTCCTCTACGAGCAGTACTTC. This codes for CSASRHSFLYEQYF.

This clonotype is a singleton in its sample. The V call is TRBV9, the J call TRBJ1-2; 11 bases map to TRBD1. The germline CDR1 and CDR2 sequences are SGDLS and YYNGEE. The CDR3 runs 15 residues. J gave up 4 bases and V 4 bases, and 6 bases lay outside the gene matches. CDR3 in amino acids: CASSLGQGAFYGYTF. The CDR3 DNA follows: TGTGCCAGCAGCCTCGGACAGGGGGCTTTCTATGGCTACACCTTC.

The rearrangement joins TRBV29-1 to TRBJ2-1, with D possibly being TRBD1 or TRBD2 (5 bases each). The CDR3 is 15 residues long. The V end was cut by 4 bases, the J end by 8 bases, with 21 bases between. Germline V gives CDR1 SQVTM, CDR2 ANQGSEA. The CDR3 DNA reads as TGCAGCGTTGGTGGGGGACCCCGGGGTGTGGATGAGCAGTTCTTC. This encodes CSVGGGPRGVDEQFF.

The chain employs TRBV27 and TRBJ2-5; 9 nucleotides match TRBD2. V lost 4 bases, J lost 7 bases, and 7 bases stayed unmatched. Germline V gives CDR1 MNHEY, CDR2 SMNVEV (reference sequence). The CDR3 length is 14 residues. The CDR3 loop is CASSSAGGDGTQYF. The CDR3 DNA follows: TGTGCCAGCAGTTCGGCGGGAGGGGATGGGACCCAGTACTTC.

The chain joins TRBV3-1 to TRBJ1-2, with 9 nucleotides matching TRBD1. V lost 4 bases, J lost 2 bases, and 5 bases stayed unmatched. CDR1 LGHDT and CDR2 YNNKEL come from the germline V gene (reference sequence). This CDR3 has 15 amino acids. CDR3 DNA sequence: TGTGCCAGCAGCCCTCGCGGGACAGGGAACTATGGCTACACCTTC. This encodes CASSPRGTGNYGYTF.

The genes are TRBV3-1 and TRBJ2-7; unclear D gene. The CDR3 length is 12 residues. Germline V gene sequence: CDR1 LGHDT, CDR2 YNNKEL (reference sequence). The V end lost 1 base, the J end lost 10 bases, and 11 bases lay between the germline ends. DNA of the CDR3: TGTGCCAGCAGCCAAGGAACGCGAGATCAGTACTTC. Translating gives CASSQGTRDQYF.

This clonotype came up once. The rearrangement links TRBV18 to TRBJ1-1; D possibly corresponds to TRBD1 (5 bases). This CDR3 is 18 amino acids long. The ends were cut back, 6 bases at V and 1 base at J, with 24 bases in the middle. CDR1 and CDR2 (germline): KGHSH, LQKENI. CDR3 bases: TGTGCCAGCTCGTTGGAGGCAGGGAGATTGGGGCCGAACACTGAAGCTTTCTTT. Translating gives CASSLEAGRLGPNTEAFF.

The chain links TRBV12-3 or TRBV12-4 to TRBJ1-2; TRBD1 might be the D (6 bases). V was trimmed by 6 bases and J by 4 bases, leaving 12 bases between them. The CDR3 is 13 residues long. In DNA, the CDR3 is TGTGCCAGCAGGTCGACAGGAAGCTATGGCTACACCTTC. Its translation: CASRSTGSYGYTF.

V and J are TRBV18 and TRBJ2-1; no definite D call. Germline V gene data show CDR1 as KGHSH and CDR2 as LQKENI. The V end was cut by 2 bases, the J end by 6 bases, with 14 bases between. CDR3 size: 15 residues. The CDR3 DNA is TGTGCCAGCTCACCATATCGCGGTACCCTCAATGAGCAGTTCTTC. This translates into CASSPYRGTLNEQFF.

This clonotype was seen a single time. This chain links TRBV3-1 with TRBJ2-7, with D maybe TRBD2 (6 bases). This CDR3 region has 14 residues. Looked up from germline, CDR1 is LGHDT and CDR2 is YNNKEL (reference sequence). Trimming removed 1 base from V and 3 bases from J, with 10 bases in between. The CDR3: CASSQARRGYEQYF. The CDR3 coding sequence is TGTGCCAGCAGCCAAGCAAGGAGGGGCTACGAGCAGTACTTC.

V gene TRBV6-4 combines with J gene TRBJ1-2, with a tentative D call TRBD1 (5 bases). Germline V lookup: CDR1 MRHNA, CDR2 SNTAGT. There are 13 residues in the CDR3. The V and J ends lost 1 base and 4 bases respectively, with 7 bases between them. CDR3 DNA sequence: TGTGCCAGCAGTGACTTGGGGACCTATGGCTACACCTTC. Its translation: CASSDLGTYGYTF.